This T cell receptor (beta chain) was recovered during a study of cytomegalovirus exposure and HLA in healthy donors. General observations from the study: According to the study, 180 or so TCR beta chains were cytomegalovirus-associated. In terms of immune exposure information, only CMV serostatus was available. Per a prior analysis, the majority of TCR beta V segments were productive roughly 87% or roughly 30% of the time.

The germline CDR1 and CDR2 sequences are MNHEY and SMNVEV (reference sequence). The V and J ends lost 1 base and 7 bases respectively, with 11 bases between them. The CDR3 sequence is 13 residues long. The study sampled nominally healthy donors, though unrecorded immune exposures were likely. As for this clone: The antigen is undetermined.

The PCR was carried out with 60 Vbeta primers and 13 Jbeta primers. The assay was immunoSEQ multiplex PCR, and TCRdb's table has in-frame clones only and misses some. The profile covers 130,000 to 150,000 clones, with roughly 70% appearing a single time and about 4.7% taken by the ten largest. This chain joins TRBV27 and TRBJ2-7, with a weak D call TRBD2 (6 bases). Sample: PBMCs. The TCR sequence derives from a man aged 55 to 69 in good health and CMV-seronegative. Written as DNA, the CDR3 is TGTGCCAGCAGTTTATTACTGGGGAGGGAGCAGTACTTC. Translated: CASSLLLGREQYF.